The T cell receptor (beta chain) described here comes from a study of cytomegalovirus exposure and HLA in healthy donors. Trimming at V came to 2 bases and at J to 3 bases, leaving 4 bases not matched to a gene. From germline, CDR1 is SGHRS and CDR2 YFSETQ. There are 14 residues in the CDR3. Primers for the PCR totalled 60 Vbeta and 13 Jbeta. TCRdb keeps only in-frame clones here, not all; method: immunoSEQ multiplex PCR. Here the sample spans some 150,000 clones, roughly four fifths being singletons. Sequenced: PBMCs. J is TRBJ2-7 and V is TRBV5-1; 8 positions agree with TRBD1. The receptor was isolated from a female donor in good health and CMV-seronegative. The DNA for the CDR3 is TGCGCCAGCAGCTTTGGACAGGGCTTCTACGAGCAGTACTTC. Amino acid sequence: CASSFGQGFYEQYF.